Shown below are 12 T cell receptor beta chains from a single sample sequenced in a study of T-cell reconstitution after alpha-beta-depleted transplantation in children. Using unique molecular identifiers, the investigators prepared the TCRbeta library. Each CDR3 protein gets one entry after TCRdb re-called the PCR reads with MiXCR. The table shows approximately 79,000 distinct CDR3 sequences, with over 15% occurring only once. This specimen was PBMCs, mostly from graft donor cells, taken 360 days after TCRalphabeta/CD19-depleted stem cell transplant. Receptor source: a male patient between 2 and 10 years old who had a stem cell transplant for acute lymphoblastic leukemia, so the T cells may come from the graft donor.

The rearrangement joins TRBV6-5 to TRBJ1-1; D gene uncertain. The V gene lost 0 bases and the J gene lost 8 bases, with 13 bases spanning the gap. Germline V gene sequence: CDR1 MNHEY, CDR2 SVGAGI. The CDR3 contains 14 residues. Written as DNA, the CDR3 is TGTGCCAGCAGTTACTCGGTATCAAAAGGGGAAGCTTTCTTT. Translated: CASSYSVSKGEAFF.

The gene calls are TRBV5-1 and TRBJ2-1, with no clear D. V lost 7 bases and J 0 bases, leaving 17 bases between the germline ends. CDR1 and CDR2 from the germline V gene are SGHRS and YFSETQ. The CDR3 length is 16 residues. The DNA for the CDR3 is TGCGCCAGCGGCGCGGAGACCGGCTTCTCCTACAATGAGCAGTTCTTC. Translated, it gives CASGAETGFSYNEQFF.

The chain joins TRBV7-9 to TRBJ2-6; no reliable D call. The CDR3 runs to 17 residues. From germline, CDR1 is SEHNR and CDR2 FQNEAQ (reference sequence). V was clipped by 2 bases and J by 0 bases, with 11 bases between them. CDR3: CASSLRAEISGANVLTF. The CDR3 nucleotides are TGTGCCAGCAGCTTAAGGGCGGAAATCTCTGGGGCCAACGTCCTGACTTTC.

The rearrangement uses TRBV6-2 or TRBV6-3 and TRBJ2-5; TRBD2 is a possible D gene (5 bases). CDR1 MNHEY and CDR2 SVGEGT come from the germline V gene. The length of the CDR3 is 13 residues. Trimming left V 0 bases short and J 10 bases short, with 12 bases between. The CDR3 sequence: CASSYSQISDQYF. The DNA of the CDR3 is TGTGCCAGCAGTTACTCGCAGATTAGCGACCAGTACTTC.

This clonotype was seen ten or more times. The chain carries TRBV4-2 and TRBJ2-4; 9 bases fit TRBD1. The CDR3 consists of 15 residues. Germline loops: CDR1 LGHNA, CDR2 YNFKEQ. V was pared by 1 base and J by 9 bases, with 7 bases of the junction left unmatched. In DNA form, the CDR3 reads TGTGCCAGCAGCCAAGGACAGGGGGGTGATGGCATTCAGTACTTC. As protein: CASSQGQGGDGIQYF.

This clonotype was counted ten times or more. The chain carries TRBV10-3 and TRBJ2-3; no firm D call. The V gene lost 0 bases and the J gene lost 0 bases, with 4 bases spanning the gap. Germline V gives CDR1 ENHRY, CDR2 SYGVKD. This CDR3 has 14 residues. Here the CDR3 reads CAISESTSTDTQYF. CDR3 bases: TGTGCCATCAGTGAGTCGACTAGCACAGATACGCAGTATTTT.

This clonotype was detected a few times. J is TRBJ2-3 and V is TRBV14; 8 positions match TRBD2. The J segment lost 2 bases and the V segment lost 1 base, leaving 2 bases of the junction unmatched. Germline CDR1 SGHDN, CDR2 FVKESK. The CDR3 spans 15 residues. The chain's CDR3 is CASSQVGRATDTQYF. The CDR3 nucleotides read TGTGCCAGCAGCCAAGTCGGGAGGGCCACAGATACGCAGTATTTT. Drawing the rest from reference TRBV14 and TRBJ2-3, the complete variable domain is EAGVTQFPSHSVIEKGQTVTLRCDPISGHDNLYWYRRVMGKEIKFLLHFVKESKQDESGMPNNRFLAERTGGTYSTLKVQPAELEDSGVYFCASSQVGRATDTQYFGPGTRLTVL.

The V and J genes are TRBV7-9 and TRBJ2-5; the D gene is possibly TRBD2 (6 bases). The CDR3 contains 14 residues. V lost 4 bases, J lost 4 bases, and 13 bases lay in between. Germline V lookup: CDR1 SEHNR, CDR2 FQNEAQ (reference sequence). CDR3 amino acids: CASSSGDFRETQYF. CDR3 bases: TGTGCCAGCAGCTCGGGGGACTTTCGAGAGACCCAGTACTTC.

The chain recombines TRBV7-9 with TRBJ2-7; the match to TRBD1 covers 10 bases. This CDR3 region has 15 residues. The germline V gene encodes CDR1 SEHNR and CDR2 FQNEAQ (reference sequence). V gave up 4 bases and J gave up 4 bases; unmatched junction bases: 7. CDR3: CASSWDRGVLYEQYF. DNA of the CDR3: TGTGCCAGCAGCTGGGACAGGGGTGTTTTATACGAGCAGTACTTC.

This clonotype was observed a few times. V usage is TRBV20-1 and J usage is TRBJ2-7; TRBD2 matches at 14 bases. Trimming took 1 base from V and 4 from J; bases not matched to a gene: 6. This CDR3 is built from 16 residues. CDR1 is DFQATT and CDR2 is SNEGSKA in the germline V gene (reference sequence). DNA of the CDR3: TGCAGTGCTAGAGCCAGGGGACTAGCGGGAGTGTACGAGCAGTACTTC. It specifies CSARARGLAGVYEQYF.

Only a few counts were recorded for this clonotype. The chain is built from TRBV5-1 and TRBJ1-6; 7 nucleotides match TRBD1. The CDR3 totals 14 residues. V was pared by 4 bases and J by 7 bases, with 5 bases of the junction left unmatched. The germline gives CDR1 SGHRS, CDR2 YFSETQ. CDR3: CASSVQGRNSPLHF. CDR3 coding DNA: TGCGCCAGCAGCGTACAGGGGAGAAATTCACCCCTCCACTTT.

This clonotype was seen only a few times. The chain uses TRBV4-2 and TRBJ2-3; no reliable D call. Looked up from germline, CDR1 is LGHNA and CDR2 is YNFKEQ. The CDR3 covers 17 residues. Trimming stripped 0 bases from V and 4 bases from J, with 17 bases between. The CDR3 region is CASSQERNRAIADTQYF. Written as DNA, the CDR3 is TGTGCCAGCAGCCAAGAAAGAAACAGAGCGATCGCAGATACGCAGTATTTT.